Listed below are T cell receptor beta chains from one sample, sequenced in a study of blood T cell repertoires in COVID-19. Generated by immunoSEQ multiplex PCR, the TCRdb table keeps only in-frame clones and is missing some. The sample has roughly 86,000 clones, roughly 89% seen once; the top ten hold roughly 2%. The sample consisted of peripheral blood. The receptors originated from a woman between 50 and 59 years old in a cohort sampled during active COVID-19. CDR3s include the opening cysteine and the closing phenylalanine or tryptophan. The order of the fields is J gene, D gene, V gene, clone size, CDR3 DNA, CDR3 protein. D genes are given only for firm matches. Some rows have no size entry. The others give once, few or many, or a class for an expanded clone.

>TRBJ1-1|NA|TRBV2|NA
TGTGCCAGCAGTGAGGTTTCTCCAGACAAGAACACTGAAGCTTTCTTT
CASSEVSPDKNTEAFF
>TRBJ2-1|NA|TRBV10-3|NA
TGTGCCATCAGTGGTGGGCAGGGAAATAACAATGAGCAGTTCTTC
CAISGGQGNNNEQFF
>TRBJ2-7|TRBD1|TRBV10-3|NA
TGTGCCATCACCGAGGACAGGGCTTTTCCCTACGAGCAGTACTTC
CAITEDRAFPYEQYF
>TRBJ2-3|TRBD2|TRBV5-1|NA
TGCGCCAGCAGCTCTTCTAGCGGGGGGGGCAGGGATACGCAGTATTTT
CASSSSSGGGRDTQYF
>TRBJ2-5|NA|TRBV15|NA
TGTGCCACCAGCAGAGCGCATGGTAGCGGCACAAGAGAGACCCAGTACTTC
CATSRAHGSGTRETQYF
>TRBJ2-1|TRBD2|TRBV5-8|NA
TGTGCCAGCCTCAGGCTCAGGGAGGGTCTCTACAATGAGCAGTTCTTC
CASLRLREGLYNEQFF
>TRBJ2-7|TRBD2|TRBV11-2|NA
TGTGCCAGCAGCTGGAGCGGGGGGGCTGGGTCCTACGAGCAGTACTTC
CASSWSGGAGSYEQYF
>TRBJ2-7|TRBD2|TRBV28|NA
TGTGCCAGCAGAGGGCCTAGCGGGAGTAATCAGTACTTC
CASRGPSGSNQYF
>TRBJ1-4|TRBD1|TRBV5-1|NA
TGCGCCAGCAGCTTAGGACAGGGTGCGACTGGGGAAAAACTGTTTTTT
CASSLGQGATGEKLFF
>TRBJ1-6|NA|TRBV9|NA
TGTGCCAGCAGCGTAGCTCAGGGGCTAAGTTCACCCCTCCACTTT
CASSVAQGLSSPLHF
>TRBJ2-1|TRBD2|TRBV11-2|NA
TGTGCCAGCAGCTTTGGGACTAGCGGGAGGAGGGGCTACAATGAGCAGTTCTTC
CASSFGTSGRRGYNEQFF
>TRBJ1-1|NA|TRBV5-1|NA
TGCGCCAGCAGCTTGAGCACAGGCCTCCTGAACACTGAAGCTTTCTTT
CASSLSTGLLNTEAFF
>TRBJ2-5|NA|TRBV29-1|NA
TGCAGCGTTGCTAGGAGGGGGACCCAGTACTTC
CSVARRGTQYF
>TRBJ2-1|NA|TRBV7-9|NA
TGTGCCAGCAGCTTAGATGGCACTACTACCTACAATGAGCAGTTCTTC
CASSLDGTTTYNEQFF
>TRBJ2-2|NA|TRBV3-1/TRBV3-2|once
TGTGCCAGCAGCCAAGAAGGGGGGAACACCGGGGAGCTGTTTTTT
CASSQEGGNTGELFF
>TRBJ2-2|TRBD1|TRBV28|NA
TGTGCCAGTGAACAACAGGGGGACACCGGGGAGCTGTTTTTT
CASEQQGDTGELFF
>TRBJ2-5|TRBD2|TRBV10-3|NA
TGTGCCATCAGTGGGGCTAGCGGGAGGGCCGGTGAGACCCAGTACTTC
CAISGASGRAGETQYF
>TRBJ2-1|TRBD2|TRBV5-1|NA
TGCGCCAGCAGCGGGGGACTAGCGGGAGTCAATGAGCAGTTCTTC
CASSGGLAGVNEQFF
>TRBJ1-3|TRBD1|TRBV7-9|NA
TGTGCCAGCAGCCGACAGGGCTGGGTCGGAAACACCATATATTTT
CASSRQGWVGNTIYF
>TRBJ1-1|NA|TRBV19|NA
TGTGCCAGTAGTAAGACCCAAGCCGGGGTACACACTGAAGCTTTCTTT
CASSKTQAGVHTEAFF
>TRBJ2-3|NA|TRBV30|NA
TGTGCCTGGAGGAGGGTCGGTTCCACAGATACGCAGTATTTT
CAWRRVGSTDTQYF
>TRBJ2-2|NA|TRBV28|medium-sized
TGTGCCAGTTTCCCACCGGGTGCGGGCACCGGGGAGCTGTTTTTT
CASFPPGAGTGELFF
>TRBJ2-7|NA|TRBV18|NA
TGTGCCAGCTCATCGGCAGGGGTTGTGCAGTACTTC
CASSSAGVVQYF
>TRBJ2-6|NA|TRBV6-1|NA
TGTGCCAGCAGTGAATGGAGGGCGATCTCTGGGGCCAACGTCCTGACTTTC
CASSEWRAISGANVLTF
>TRBJ2-3|TRBD2|TRBV7-2|NA
TGTGCCAGCAGCTTAGTCGGGGGGAGCACAGATACGCAGTATTTT
CASSLVGGSTDTQYF
>TRBJ2-7|NA|TRBV6-5|NA
TGTGCCAGCAGTTTGAAACAGCCGGGGTCCATGTACGAGCAGTACTTC
CASSLKQPGSMYEQYF
>TRBJ2-7|NA|TRBV28|NA
TGTGCCAGCCGCGGCCAAGGGGCGTCCTACGAGCAGTACTTC
CASRGQGASYEQYF
>TRBJ2-7|TRBD1|TRBV19|once
TGTGCCAGTAGTATAACCCCCGGGACAGGGGCCTACGAGCAGTACTTC
CASSITPGTGAYEQYF
>TRBJ2-1|TRBD2|TRBV9|NA
TGTGCCAGCAGCGTAGCGGGGACTAGGGGGTATGAGCAGTTCTTC
CASSVAGTRGYEQFF
>TRBJ2-7|TRBD2|TRBV20-1|NA
TGCAGTGCTAGTTCGGGAGGGGGCGAGCAGTACTTC
CSASSGGGEQYF
>TRBJ2-5|TRBD2|TRBV6-2/TRBV6-3|NA
TGTGCCAGCAGTTACGACCACGGCTGGCGGGGGATAGAGACCCAGTACTTC
CASSYDHGWRGIETQYF
>TRBJ2-2|TRBD2|TRBV29-1|NA
TGCAGCGTTGGTCGGGGGGGCGGCGGGGAGCTGTTTTTT
CSVGRGGGGELFF
>TRBJ2-1|TRBD2|TRBV7-3|NA
TGTGCCAGCAGTTCCTCAGCGGGAGGCTACAATGAGCAGTTCTTC
CASSSSAGGYNEQFF
>TRBJ1-2|NA|TRBV6-5|NA
TGTGCCAGCAGCCGACGACAGGCTTTAGGCTACACCTTC
CASSRRQALGYTF
>TRBJ2-3|NA|TRBV19|NA
TGTGCCAGTAGTGTCAACAGGGTGGATACGCAGTATTTT
CASSVNRVDTQYF
>TRBJ2-7|TRBD1|TRBV10-1|NA
TGCGCCAGCAGTGGCCAGGGGGCGGTTTACGAGCAGTACTTC
CASSGQGAVYEQYF
>TRBJ2-2|TRBD1|TRBV28|NA
TGTGCCAGCGTGGGGACAGCGAACACCGGGGAGCTGTTTTTT
CASVGTANTGELFF
>TRBJ2-3|TRBD1|TRBV5-1|NA
TGCGCCAGCAGCTTGGCCGGGACAGGGGGCGCAGATACGCAGTATTTT
CASSLAGTGGADTQYF
>TRBJ1-2|TRBD1|TRBV3-1/TRBV3-2|NA
TGTGCCAGCAGCCAAGATCCCGGACAGGGGAACTATGGCTACACCTTC
CASSQDPGQGNYGYTF
>TRBJ2-1|NA|TRBV11-2|once
TGTGCCAGCAGCAGATCCTCGGGGGTTGAGCAGTTCTTC
CASSRSSGVEQFF
>TRBJ1-1|NA|TRBV2|NA
TGTGCCAGCAGTGAGGCAGGATTGAACACTGAAGCTTTCTTT
CASSEAGLNTEAFF
>TRBJ1-6|TRBD1|TRBV18|NA
TGTGCCAGCTCACCTCAGAGGACAGGGAACTCACCCCTCCACTTT
CASSPQRTGNSPLHF
>TRBJ2-7|NA|TRBV6-6|NA
TGTGCCAGCAGTTACAACCAGGGGTTCTCCTACGAGCAGTACTTC
CASSYNQGFSYEQYF
>TRBJ2-7|TRBD1|TRBV7-9|NA
TGTGCCAGCAGCTCGTTCCGGGACAGGGGGTACGAGCAGTACTTC
CASSSFRDRGYEQYF
>TRBJ1-1|NA|TRBV2|once
TGTGCCAGCAGTCGTCGACAGGTCGAAGCTTTCTTT
CASSRRQVEAFF
>TRBJ1-1|TRBD1|TRBV30|NA
TGTGCCTGGAGGGGGACAGGGGGGACTGAAGCTTTCTTT
CAWRGTGGTEAFF
>TRBJ2-3|NA|TRBV2|NA
TGTGCCAGCAGTGTTCTCCCTCGCACAGATACGCAGTATTTT
CASSVLPRTDTQYF
>TRBJ1-6|TRBD1|TRBV27|NA
TGTGCCAGCAGTTTGGGACAGCCGAATTCACCCCTCCACTTT
CASSLGQPNSPLHF
>TRBJ2-3|TRBD2|TRBV18|NA
TGTGCCAGCTCACCAATTTTAGCGGGAGGTCTGGATACGCAGTATTTT
CASSPILAGGLDTQYF
>TRBJ2-7|TRBD1|TRBV11-2|many
TGTGCCAGCAGCATGAGACAGGGTATCGCCTACGAGCAGTACTTC
CASSMRQGIAYEQYF